The source of this T cell receptor beta chain is a study of T cell repertoires in cytomegalovirus infection. Study context: Recently identified HLA-C-restricted CMV epitopes and well-studied HLA-B-restricted CMV epitopes were used by the study.

One entry per CDR3 protein, called by TCRdb with MiXCR from the reads. The repertoire holds roughly 150,000 distinct CDR3 sequences, less than 25% seen once, with 25% in the top ten. Comments on this clonotype: Antigen specificity is unknown.

CDR1 and CDR2 from the germline V gene are MNHNS and SASEGT. This CDR3 has 15 amino acids. J lost 8 bases, V lost 1 base, and 7 bases had no gene match. The source of this sequence is a human donor in good health (CMV status not recorded). Some clones in this sample may be carry-over from other donors' samples. The rearrangement uses TRBV6-1 and TRBJ2-1; 8 bases match TRBD1. Here the sequenced sample was CD8+ T cells from cultured PBMCs, taken from culture after CMV antigen stimulation. CDR3: CASSEDRTGNDEQFF. The CDR3 DNA reads TGTGCCAGCAGTGAAGACCGGACAGGGAACGATGAGCAGTTCTTC.